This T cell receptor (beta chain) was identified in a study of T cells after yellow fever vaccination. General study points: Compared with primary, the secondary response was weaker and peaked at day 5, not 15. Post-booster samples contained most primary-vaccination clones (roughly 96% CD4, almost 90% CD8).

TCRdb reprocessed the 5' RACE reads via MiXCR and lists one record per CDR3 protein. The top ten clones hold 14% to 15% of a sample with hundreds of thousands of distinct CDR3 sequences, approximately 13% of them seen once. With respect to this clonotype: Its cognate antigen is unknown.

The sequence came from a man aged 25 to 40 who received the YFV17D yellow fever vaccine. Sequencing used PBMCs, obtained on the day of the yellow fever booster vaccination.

The CDR3 is CASINRGLLQETQYF. DNA for the CDR3: TGTGCCAGCATCAATAGGGGGTTACTTCAAGAGACCCAGTACTTC. The V gene is TRBV3-1, the J gene TRBJ2-5; TRBD1 might be the D (6 bases). Trimming cost V 7 bases and J 2 bases, with 17 bases left between them. Germline loops: CDR1 LGHDT, CDR2 YNNKEL (reference sequence). The CDR3 spans 15 residues.